What follows are 25 T cell receptor beta chains derived from one specimen sequenced in a study of vaccination and CD4 T cells after COVID-19. Regarding treatment: approximately 11-day PBMC culture with coronavirus spike peptide pools or control peptides (ViraFEST assay). The antigens for these receptors are not known. Oncomine TCR Beta short-read sequencing was applied to DNA from cultured CD4+ T cells. TCRdb itself ran the PCR reads through MiXCR, one entry per CDR3 protein. The sample gives 9,500 to 15,000 distinct CDR3 sequences, roughly half of which show up once; approximately 17% is in the top ten. The sample here was cultured CD4+ T cells from blood, taken after SARS-CoV-2 vaccination. The source is a human donor with COVID-19.

CDR3 loop: CASRNRVAETQYF. As DNA, the CDR3 is TGTGCCAGCAGAAACAGGGTGGCGGAGACCCAGTACTTC. The V and J genes are TRBV11-3 and TRBJ2-5, with a weak D call TRBD1 (6 bases). V was pared by 6 bases and J by 5 bases, with 13 bases between. The germline CDR1 and CDR2 sequences are SGHNT and YENEEA. CDR3 length: 13 amino acids.

This chain joins TRBV6-1 and TRBJ2-1; maybe TRBD1 (5 bases). This CDR3 comprises 12 residues. Trimming left V 7 bases short and J 5 bases short, with 9 bases between. Germline V gene data show CDR1 as MNHNS and CDR2 as SASEGT. The CDR3: CASIRANNEQFF. The CDR3 DNA reads TGTGCCAGCATCAGGGCCAACAATGAGCAGTTCTTC.

This clonotype was seen a handful of times. V gene TRBV7-9 combines with J gene TRBJ2-5; D tentatively reads TRBD1 or TRBD2 (5 bases each). The CDR3 loop spans 14 amino acids. V dropped 6 bases and J dropped 2 bases, with 13 bases sitting between them. The germline V gene has CDR1 SEHNR and CDR2 FQNEAQ (reference sequence). CDR3 sequence: CASSPGSGQETQYF. The CDR3 DNA sequence: TGTGCCAGCAGTCCAGGGTCGGGGCAAGAGACCCAGTACTTC.

CDR3 DNA sequence: TGCGCCAGCAGCCTCACAGCCAACGGGCAAGAGACCCAGTACTTC. Amino acid sequence: CASSLTANGQETQYF. The V gene is TRBV4-1, the J gene TRBJ2-5; no clear D. V lost 4 bases, J lost 2 bases, and 14 bases lay in between. Germline CDR1 reads MGHRA; CDR2 reads YSYEKL. The CDR3 has 15 residues.

This clonotype was seen just once. This rearrangement joins TRBV24-1 to TRBJ1-2; perhaps TRBD1 as D (6 bases). V was pared by 7 bases and J by 6 bases, with 17 bases between. Germline loops: CDR1 KGHDR, CDR2 SFDVKD. The CDR3 is made up of 14 amino acids. The CDR3 reads CATSLSGTHNGYTF. CDR3 bases: TGTGCCACCAGCCTTAGCGGGACACATAATGGCTACACCTTC.

The gene calls are TRBV6-2 or TRBV6-3 and TRBJ2-1; 10 bases fit TRBD2. Trimming cost V 6 bases and J 7 bases; bases outside gene matches: 6. This CDR3 is built from 14 residues. The germline V gene has CDR1 MNHEY and CDR2 SVGEGT. CDR3 nucleotides: TGTGCCAGCAGGAGCGGGGGGGTGGGAAATGAGCAGTTCTTC. Residues: CASRSGGVGNEQFF.

The rearrangement joins TRBV6-1 to TRBJ2-1; D gene ambiguous. Trimming pared 1 base from V and 2 bases from J, leaving 6 bases between. The germline gives CDR1 MNHNS, CDR2 SASEGT. The CDR3 spans 14 residues. The DNA of the CDR3 is TGTGCCAGCAGTGAAGGGGCCACCTACAATGAGCAGTTCTTC. Its translation: CASSEGATYNEQFF.

V is TRBV6-1 and J is TRBJ2-5; a weak D match, TRBD1 (6 bases). Trimming removed 10 bases at V and 1 base at J, with 19 bases between. The CDR3 is made up of 15 amino acids. CDR1 and CDR2 (germline): MNHNS, SASEGT. This CDR3 is CANTMCQGTQETQYF. In DNA form, the CDR3 reads TGTGCCAACACCATGTGTCAGGGGACCCAAGAGACCCAGTACTTC.

This clonotype was seen only a few times. This chain joins TRBV6-5 and TRBJ1-1; 9 bases agree with TRBD1. The CDR3 runs 15 residues. The germline gives CDR1 MNHEY, CDR2 SVGAGI. V dropped 2 bases and J dropped 3; count of bases not matched to a gene: 4. CDR3 sequence: CASSYRWTGDTEAFF. The CDR3 DNA reads TGTGCCAGCAGTTACCGTTGGACAGGGGACACTGAAGCTTTCTTT.

This sequence joins TRBV27 and TRBJ2-1; TRBD1 or TRBD2 may be the D gene (5 bases each). Germline CDR1 and CDR2: MNHEY and SMNVEV (reference sequence). The CDR3 length is 16 residues. Trimming pared 5 bases from V and 0 bases from J, leaving 14 bases between. CDR3 amino acids: CASSPDWGSSYNEQFF. The CDR3 DNA follows: TGTGCCAGCAGTCCCGACTGGGGGAGCTCCTACAATGAGCAGTTCTTC.

Note on this clonotype: Its ends do not fully match the called genes, so a read error is possible. The chain employs TRBV27 and TRBJ2-2, with D possibly matching TRBD2 (5 bases). This CDR3 is built from 14 residues. Germline V gives CDR1 MNHEY, CDR2 SMNVEV (reference sequence). Here the CDR3 reads CAGSLEGLTGELFF. CDR3 nucleotide sequence: TGTGCCGGCAGTTTAGAAGGACTCACCGGGGAGCTGTTTTTT.

This clonotype was seen more than once but under ten times. The CDR3 DNA reads TGCAGTGCTCCGACAGGTTCCAACTATGGCTACACCTTC. Amino acids: CSAPTGSNYGYTF. The chain couples TRBV20-1 to TRBJ1-2, with D perhaps matching TRBD1 (6 bases). Trimming left V 5 bases short and J 2 bases short, with 12 bases between. CDR1 and CDR2 (germline): DFQATT, SNEGSKA (reference sequence). CDR3 length equals 13 residues.

The chain employs TRBV6-1 and TRBJ1-3, with 7 bases lining up with TRBD1. The trim removed 8 bases at V and 8 bases at J, leaving 18 bases unmatched. Germline V gene data show CDR1 as MNHNS and CDR2 as SASEGT. The length of the CDR3 is 16 residues. Written as DNA, the CDR3 is TGTGCCAGCTCCCCCCTTACTTACAGGGGTAGAGACACCATATATTTT. Encoded protein: CASSPLTYRGRDTIYF.

A word on this clonotype: An end of the junction does not agree with germline; a read error may underlie this. The chain joins TRBV7-6 to TRBJ2-2; 9 positions match TRBD2. This CDR3 has 16 residues. Germline V lookup: CDR1 SGHVS, CDR2 FNYEAQ. The CDR3 coding sequence is TGTGCCAGCATCTTAGATAGCGGGAGGAACACCGGGGAGCTGTTTTTT. Protein product: CASILDSGRNTGELFF. Full variable domain (outside the CDR3, taken from reference TRBV7-6 and TRBJ2-2): GAGVSQSPRYKVTKRGQDVALRCDPISGHVSLYWYRQALGQGPEFLTYFNYEAQQDKSGLPNDRFSAERPEGSISTLTIQRTEQRDSAMYRCASILDSGRNTGELFFGEGSRLTVL.

The chain carries TRBV7-8 and TRBJ2-2; D may be TRBD1 (6 bases). The CDR3 loop spans 16 amino acids. The V end was cut by 5 bases, the J end by 2 bases, with 15 bases between. Germline V gives CDR1 SGHVS, CDR2 FQNEAQ. DNA of the CDR3: TGTGCCAGCAGCCTAAGCTGGGGGCCTAACACCGGGGAGCTGTTTTTT. This encodes CASSLSWGPNTGELFF.

The genes are TRBV27 and TRBJ2-1; unclear D gene. Germline CDR1 and CDR2: MNHEY and SMNVEV (reference sequence). This CDR3 contains 15 residues. V dropped 3 bases and J dropped 3 bases, with 12 bases sitting between them. The CDR3 loop is CASSLDPLYYNEQFF. The CDR3 nucleotides are TGTGCCAGCAGTTTGGACCCCCTGTACTACAATGAGCAGTTCTTC.

This chain uses TRBV27 with TRBJ2-5; 9 bases match TRBD1. Germline trimming cut 8 bases from V and 5 bases from J; bases unmatched to any gene: 12. CDR1 and CDR2 from the germline V gene are MNHEY and SMNVEV (reference sequence). This CDR3 is 15 amino acids long. The CDR3 DNA reads as TGTGCCAGCGGGGCCGGGACAGGGAACGCGGAGACCCAGTACTTC. Translation gives CASGAGTGNAETQYF.

J is TRBJ1-1 and V is TRBV11-1; TRBD1 might be the D (6 bases). CDR3 length equals 15 residues. The germline CDR1 and CDR2 sequences are SGHAT and FQDESV (reference sequence). V was trimmed by 5 bases and J by 3 bases, leaving 16 bases between them. DNA for the CDR3: TGTGCCAGCAGCCGGGGGCCCCTAGGGGACACTGAAGCTTTCTTT. Encoded protein: CASSRGPLGDTEAFF.

This chain uses TRBV30 with TRBJ1-2; unclear D gene. Trimming left V 1 base short and J 0 bases short, with 18 bases between. This CDR3 has 17 residues. The V gene's germline CDR1 is GTSNPN and CDR2 SVGIG (reference sequence). CDR3 sequence: CAWSAGTAQISNYGYTF. The CDR3 bases are TGTGCCTGGAGTGCGGGAACAGCGCAAATCTCTAACTATGGCTACACCTTC.

This rearrangement joins TRBV15 to TRBJ1-2; TRBD1 aligns across 8 bases. The germline CDR1 and CDR2 sequences are LNHNV and YYDKDF (reference sequence). The CDR3 has 14 residues. J was trimmed by 4 bases and V by 1 base; bases with no gene match: 2. The CDR3 is CATSRGQGAYGYTF. Here the CDR3 DNA reads TGTGCCACCAGCAGAGGTCAGGGGGCCTATGGCTACACCTTC.

Here the CDR3 reads CASSLNWGYTF. The CDR3 coding sequence is TGTGCCAGCAGCTTAAATTGGGGCTACACCTTC. This chain uses TRBV11-2 with TRBJ1-2; D is uncertain. The CDR3 spans 11 residues. Germline lookup yields CDR1 SGHAT and CDR2 FQNNGV. The germline V and J ends were trimmed by 2 bases and 8 bases, with 6 bases remaining between them.

J is TRBJ1-2 and V is TRBV6-1; 9 positions agree with TRBD1. The junction had 6 bases not matched to a gene; V was cut back by 6 bases and J by 4 bases. Per germline, CDR1 MNHNS and CDR2 SASEGT. This CDR3 comprises 14 residues. DNA for the CDR3: TGTGCCAGCAGACCCACAGGGGGCGGCTATGGCTACACCTTC. Its translation is CASRPTGGGYGYTF.

V usage is TRBV20-1 and J usage is TRBJ1-1; 10 nucleotides agree with TRBD1. The germline V gene encodes CDR1 DFQATT and CDR2 SNEGSKA (reference sequence). V gave up 3 bases and J gave up 0 bases; unmatched junction bases: 4. CDR3 size: 15 residues. CDR3 region: CSARRGTGVNTEAFF. The CDR3 DNA is TGCAGTGCTAGGAGAGGGACAGGGGTGAACACTGAAGCTTTCTTT.

The table lists this clonotype with a few counts. The rearrangement joins TRBV6-5 to TRBJ1-2; the match to TRBD1 covers 7 bases. The CDR3 extends over 14 amino acids. CDR1 and CDR2 from the germline V gene are MNHEY and SVGAGI. J lost 4 bases, V lost 0 bases, and 2 bases had no gene match. Here the CDR3 DNA reads TGTGCCAGCAGTTACTCAGACAGGGTCTATGGCTACACCTTC. Its translation: CASSYSDRVYGYTF.

This rearrangement joins TRBV15 to TRBJ1-5, with D perhaps TRBD1 (6 bases). The CDR3 has 15 residues. Deletions cut 3 bases from V and 0 bases from J, with 9 bases between. Germline loops: CDR1 LNHNV, CDR2 YYDKDF (reference sequence). The CDR3 coding sequence is TGTGCCACCAGCAGGGACAGACATAGCAATCAGCCCCAGCATTTT. This translates into CATSRDRHSNQPQHF.